These 7 T cell receptor beta chains share one sample of origin, sequenced in a study of blood T cell repertoires in COVID-19. Generated by immunoSEQ multiplex PCR, the TCRdb table keeps only in-frame clones and is missing some. The repertoire holds around 47,000 clones, with more than 70% as singletons. The material sequenced was peripheral blood. These receptors all come from a man in his fifties or sixties with active COVID-19.

This chain uses TRBV5-1 with TRBJ1-1; tentative D call: TRBD1 (5 bases). This CDR3 contains 18 residues. Trimming stripped 4 bases from V and 1 base from J, with 23 bases between. From germline, CDR1 is SGHRS and CDR2 YFSETQ. Here the CDR3 reads CASSPIEAGRAENTEAFF. The CDR3 region has the DNA TGCGCCAGCAGCCCCATTGAAGCGGGCAGGGCGGAGAACACTGAAGCTTTCTTT.

The genes are TRBV19 and TRBJ2-1, with TRBD2 identical over 8 bases. The trim removed 3 bases at V and 9 bases at J, leaving 10 bases unmatched. This CDR3 spans 15 amino acids. Germline V gene sequence: CDR1 LNHDA, CDR2 SQIVND (reference sequence). The CDR3 nucleotides read TGTGCCAGTAGTATTTTGAAATCCGCGGGGGGTGAGCAGTTCTTC. Translation: CASSILKSAGGEQFF.

This chain connects TRBV5-4 to TRBJ1-2; maybe TRBD1 (5 bases). Germline CDR1 and CDR2: SGHNT and YYREEE (reference sequence). Deletions cut 3 bases from V and 2 bases from J, with 20 bases between. The CDR3 runs to 17 residues. This CDR3 is CASSSKGSKGYNYGYTF. DNA for the CDR3: TGTGCCAGCAGCTCAAAAGGGTCAAAGGGGTACAACTATGGCTACACCTTC. The full variable domain, completed using reference TRBV5-4 and TRBJ1-2, is ETGVTQSPTHLIKTRGQQVTLRCSSQSGHNTVSWYQQALGQGPQFIFQYYREEENGRGNFPPRFSGLQFPNYSSELNVNALELDDSALYLCASSSKGSKGYNYGYTFGSGTRLTVV.

This rearrangement joins TRBV30 to TRBJ2-7; 7 bases fit TRBD2. Germline values: CDR1 GTSNPN, CDR2 SVGIG (reference sequence). The CDR3 has 15 amino acids. V was pared by 0 bases and J by 0 bases, with 5 bases of the junction left unmatched. Written as DNA, the CDR3 is TGTGCCTGGAGTGTAGAAGCGGGGAGCTCCTACGAGCAGTACTTC. Translation gives CAWSVEAGSSYEQYF.

The chain links TRBV5-1 to TRBJ2-3; no reliable D call. V gave up 7 bases and J gave up 2 bases, with 14 bases separating them. This CDR3 has 14 residues. Looked up from germline, CDR1 is SGHRS and CDR2 is YFSETQ. The CDR3 sequence: CASLKSRNTDTQYF. CDR3 bases: TGCGCCAGCCTAAAGTCTAGAAACACAGATACGCAGTATTTT.

The chain links TRBV5-1 to TRBJ1-1; 7 nucleotides align to TRBD1. This CDR3 spans 13 amino acids. Germline V lookup: CDR1 SGHRS, CDR2 YFSETQ. The V segment lost 4 bases and the J segment 6 bases; nucleotides outside the gene matches: 6. CDR3 sequence (DNA): TGCGCCAGCAGCCTCGACAGGGACTCTGAAGCTTTCTTT. Translated: CASSLDRDSEAFF.

This CDR3 is CASSIKSSGANVLTF. The CDR3 DNA reads TGTGCCAGTAGTATTAAGAGCTCTGGGGCCAACGTCCTGACTTTC. V usage is TRBV19 and J usage is TRBJ2-6; no firm D call. This CDR3 region has 15 residues. V gave up 3 bases and J gave up 0 bases, with 6 bases separating them. Germline values: CDR1 LNHDA, CDR2 SQIVND (reference sequence).